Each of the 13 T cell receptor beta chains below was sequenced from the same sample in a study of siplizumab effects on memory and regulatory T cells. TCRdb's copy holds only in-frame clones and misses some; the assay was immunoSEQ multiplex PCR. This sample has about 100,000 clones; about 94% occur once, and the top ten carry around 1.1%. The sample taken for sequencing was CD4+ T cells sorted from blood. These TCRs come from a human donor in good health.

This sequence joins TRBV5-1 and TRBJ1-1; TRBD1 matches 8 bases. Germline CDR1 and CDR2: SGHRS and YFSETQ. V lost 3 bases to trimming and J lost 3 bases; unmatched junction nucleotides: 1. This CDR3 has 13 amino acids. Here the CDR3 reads CASSYRGDTEAFF. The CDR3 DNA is TGCGCCAGCAGCTACAGGGGGGACACTGAAGCTTTCTTT.

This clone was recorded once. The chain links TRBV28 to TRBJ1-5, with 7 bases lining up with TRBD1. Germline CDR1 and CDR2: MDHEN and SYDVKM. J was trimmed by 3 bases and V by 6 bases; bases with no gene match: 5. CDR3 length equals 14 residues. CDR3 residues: CASRPGQINQPQHF. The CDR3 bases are TGTGCCAGCAGGCCGGGACAGATCAATCAGCCCCAGCATTTT. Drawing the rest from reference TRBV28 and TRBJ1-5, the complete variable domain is DVKVTQSSRYLVKRTGEKVFLECVQDMDHENMFWYRQDPGLGLRLIYFSYDVKMKEKGDIPEGYSVSREKKERFSLILESASTNQTSMYLCASRPGQINQPQHFGDGTRLSIL.

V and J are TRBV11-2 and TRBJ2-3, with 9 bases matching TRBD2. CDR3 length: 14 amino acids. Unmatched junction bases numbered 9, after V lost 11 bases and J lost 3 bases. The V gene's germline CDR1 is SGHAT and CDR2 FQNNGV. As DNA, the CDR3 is TGTGCCTCTAGGGGTAGCGGGAGAACAGATACGCAGTATTTT. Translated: CASRGSGRTDTQYF.

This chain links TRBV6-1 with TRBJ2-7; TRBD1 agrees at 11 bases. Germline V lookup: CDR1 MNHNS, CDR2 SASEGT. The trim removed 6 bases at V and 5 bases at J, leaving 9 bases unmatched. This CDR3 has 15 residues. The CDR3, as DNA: TGTGCCAGCAGAGATCGGACAGGGGGCTGGGACGAGCAGTACTTC. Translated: CASRDRTGGWDEQYF.

The CDR3 protein is CASRRTSGAQHF. CDR3 in DNA: TGTGCCAGCAGACGTACTTCGGGCGCCCAGCATTTT. This chain joins TRBV27 and TRBJ1-5; no clear D gene. Trimming took off 6 bases at V and 11 bases at J, with 14 bases between the two ends. The CDR3 length is 12 residues. Germline CDR1 is MNHEY and CDR2 is SMNVEV (reference sequence).

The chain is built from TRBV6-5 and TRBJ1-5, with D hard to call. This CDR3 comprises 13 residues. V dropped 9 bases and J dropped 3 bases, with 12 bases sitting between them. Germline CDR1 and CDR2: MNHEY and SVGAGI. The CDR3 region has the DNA TGTGCCAGTCGCGACGGATACAATCAGCCCCAGCATTTT. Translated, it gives CASRDGYNQPQHF.

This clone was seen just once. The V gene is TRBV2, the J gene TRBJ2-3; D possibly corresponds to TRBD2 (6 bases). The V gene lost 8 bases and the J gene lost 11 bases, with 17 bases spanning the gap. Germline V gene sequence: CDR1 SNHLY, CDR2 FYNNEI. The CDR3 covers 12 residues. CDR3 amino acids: CASGGIGGVQYF. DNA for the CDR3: TGTGCCAGCGGGGGGATCGGAGGGGTGCAGTATTTT.

CDR3 DNA: TGTGCCAGCAGTGGGGATGCTCTCGAAAAACTGTTTTTT. Its translation is CASSGDALEKLFF. The chain couples TRBV27 to TRBJ1-4, with D uncertain. This CDR3 region has 13 residues. Deletions cut 5 bases from V and 8 bases from J, with 12 bases between. Germline CDR1 MNHEY, CDR2 SMNVEV (reference sequence).

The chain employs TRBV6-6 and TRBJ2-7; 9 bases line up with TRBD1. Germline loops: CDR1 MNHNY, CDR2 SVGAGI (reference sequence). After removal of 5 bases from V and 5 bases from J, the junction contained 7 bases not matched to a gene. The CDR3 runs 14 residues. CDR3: CASSPRDREDEQYF. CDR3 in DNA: TGTGCCAGCAGTCCCCGGGACAGGGAGGACGAGCAGTACTTC.

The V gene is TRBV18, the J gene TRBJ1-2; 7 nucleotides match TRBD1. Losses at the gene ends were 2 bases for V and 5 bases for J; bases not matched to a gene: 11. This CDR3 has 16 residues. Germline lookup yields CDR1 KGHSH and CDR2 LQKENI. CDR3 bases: TGTGCCAGCTCACCAAGGGGGGACAGAAGCTTTTATGGCTACACCTTC. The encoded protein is CASSPRGDRSFYGYTF. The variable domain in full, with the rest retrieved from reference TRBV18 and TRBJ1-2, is NAGVMQNPRHLVRRRGQEARLRCSPMKGHSHVYWYRQLPEEGLKFMVYLQKENIIDESGMPKERFSAEFPKEGPSILRIQQVVRGDSAAYFCASSPRGDRSFYGYTFGSGTRLTVV.

The CDR3 DNA is TGCGCCAGCAGCTCGGGGACCGGGACAGGGATCATTGCACCCCTCCACTTT. Amino acid sequence: CASSSGTGTGIIAPLHF. This chain joins TRBV5-1 and TRBJ1-6; 9 nucleotides agree with TRBD1. Looked up from germline, CDR1 is SGHRS and CDR2 is YFSETQ. Losses at the gene ends were 3 bases for V and 11 bases for J; bases not matched to a gene: 15. CDR3 length equals 17 residues.

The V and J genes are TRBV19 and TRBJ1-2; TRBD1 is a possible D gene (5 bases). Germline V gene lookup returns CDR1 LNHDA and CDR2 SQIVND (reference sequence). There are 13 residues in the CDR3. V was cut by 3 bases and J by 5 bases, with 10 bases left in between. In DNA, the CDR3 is TGTGCCAGTAGTATGGGGGATCGGTATGGCTACACCTTC. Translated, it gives CASSMGDRYGYTF.

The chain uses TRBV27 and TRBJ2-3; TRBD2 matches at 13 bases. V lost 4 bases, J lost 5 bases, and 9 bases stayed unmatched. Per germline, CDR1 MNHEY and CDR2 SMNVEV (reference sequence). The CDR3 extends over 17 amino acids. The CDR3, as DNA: TGTGCCAGCAGTTCGTTCCTACTAGCGGGAGGGGTAGATACGCAGTATTTT. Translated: CASSSFLLAGGVDTQYF.